This T cell receptor beta chain was retrieved from a study of blood T cells in healthy people across ages (dated by TCRdb to between 2015 and 2017). At the level of the whole study: In model experiments, roughly one uniquely barcoded TCR beta cDNA molecule per two T cells was captured by template switching. Age-related changes in TCR beta repertoire diversity were measured in the study by deep sequencing normalized with unique cDNA molecular identifiers. Donors were grouped into four age groups: young (average approximately 15 years), middle-aged (about 38), aged (around 60) and long-lived (approximately 78). To avoid experimental bias, donors of different ages were distributed randomly across sequencing lanes. Using the same blood draw, the study looked at two additional independent replicas of 1 million unique cDNA reads for two donors, one aged 18 to 30 and the other aged 80 or older.

Donors were under 40 systemically healthy Caucasian individuals from Russia aged roughly 6 to 95 years. Each donor gave around 9 milliliters of peripheral blood, collected into EDTA-treated Vacutainer tubes. Ficoll-Paque density-gradient centrifugation was used to isolate PBMCs, with at least 6.5 million per sample. Total RNA was extracted from PBMCs with Trizol reagent, with at least 5.5 micrograms obtained per sample. The percentages of naive CD45RAhigh/CD27high T cells were determined by flow cytometry on a PBMC aliquot from every donor. Overall results and qualifications from the work: There was a strong correlation between observed TCR beta diversity and the percentage of naive T cells measured by flow cytometry. Because profiling used bulk unsorted PBMCs, naive and antigen-experienced compartments could not be compared conclusively. Estimates of total diversity based on one million sequenced T cells were considered lower bounds and underestimates. The CMV infection status of donors was not known, potentially confounding age-related changes in expanded clonotypes. Observed TCR beta diversity per million T cells fell roughly linearly with age, and a significant reduction was already apparent by age roughly 40. Compared with the aged group, the long-lived group had more naive CD4+ T cells, fewer expanded clones and increased TCR diversity, suggesting age selection.

This clonotype has just a few counts. The specificity of this receptor is unknown. Base qualities were left out, and no much larger clone turns up one base away. The library was generated by 5' RACE. The data were produced on an Illumina HiSeq 2500. A second PCR of roughly 7 to 11 cycles was performed with a sample-barcoded 5' primer and a J-beta primer mix. Each TCR beta cDNA molecule received a unique molecular identifier from a template-switch 5' adaptor carrying 12 random nucleotides. At least 2.5 million CDR3-containing paired-end reads were obtained from each sample. The Mint cDNA synthesis kit, primed by a TRBC-specific oligonucleotide, was used to synthesize first-strand cDNA from all RNA. Following uracil-DNA glycosylase treatment, all cDNA underwent a first 18-cycle PCR with the universal primers M1SS and BC2_uni_R. Regarding the original processing steps: For normalization, 1 million high-quality reads were randomly selected from each sample, with every read carrying a distinct molecular identifier. Reads sharing molecular identifiers were discarded rather than binned into consensus sequences. MiTCR, set to a Q25 quality threshold and the strictest error-elimination algorithm, was used for CDR3 identification, clonotype clustering and error correction. A nonparametric unseen species model with Euler transformation was used to estimate lower-bound total TCR beta diversity. Using fastp trimming at Q25 and MiXCR clonotype assembly, TCRdb reanalyzed the public sequencing data and kept in-frame beta chains. Rows are unified per CDR3 protein, each entry keeping the most common DNA and genes. Here the V and J calls rest on TCRdb's processing, not on the authors' analysis. The sample includes fewer than 950,000 distinct CDR3 sequences, with 30% to 45% observed a single time. The ten largest clones represent about an eighth of the sample.

V is clipped by 5 bases and J by 2 bases, and the sequence between their germline boundaries is 15 bases long. The CDR3 runs 15 amino acids, cysteine and phenylalanine included. CDR3 DNA is the only sequence kept; it has 45 bases, read in frame from the first base. CDR1 and CDR2 are drawn from the germline V gene (reference sequence): SEHNR, FQNEAQ. Sequencing input: blood. The receptor's source is a man younger than 35 in good health. The chain uses TRBV7-9 and TRBJ2-5, with the identity of the D gene unclear. CDR3 region: CASSRFAGPQETQYF. The base sequence is TGTGCCAGCAGCCGATTCGCAGGACCTCAAGAGACCCAGTACTTC.